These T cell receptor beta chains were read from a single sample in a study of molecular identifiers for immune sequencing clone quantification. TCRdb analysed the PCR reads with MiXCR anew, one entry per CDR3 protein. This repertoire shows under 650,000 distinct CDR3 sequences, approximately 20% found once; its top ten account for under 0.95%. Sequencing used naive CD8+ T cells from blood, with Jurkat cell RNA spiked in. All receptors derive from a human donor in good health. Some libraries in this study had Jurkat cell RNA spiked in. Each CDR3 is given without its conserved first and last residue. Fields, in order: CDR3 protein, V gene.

ASTHPLERAYYEQY	TRBV27
ASSLDTQNTDTQY	TRBV5-4
ASSRGPSEAF	TRBV4-3
ASSFWGQNEQF	TRBV6-2/TRBV6-3
VSSHGTSEREQY	TRBV5-3
ASSLRTGPDIQY	TRBV4-1
ASSPLGGQETQY	TRBV7-9
ASSGLAGATQHQETQY	TRBV6-5
ASSLRRVRTGELF	TRBV12-3/TRBV12-4
SVVPTGIAF	TRBV29-1
ASSLGAGSQPQH	TRBV12-3/TRBV12-4
SARDVTSLFSYEQY	TRBV20-1
ASSQDPFRLVDEQF	TRBV3-1
ASSLESGTGLYEQY	TRBV7-8
ASSPLVTGSYYEQY	TRBV28
ASSRERGFNEKLF	TRBV4-3
ASSLGWGDNTGELF	TRBV7-8
SVKYRGVNEQY	TRBV29-1
AWSLAGVSEQY	TRBV30
ASSGEKTGGTYEQY	TRBV13
ANSPLGGAFYGYT	TRBV27
ASSLPPGLAGNEQS	TRBV12-3/TRBV12-4
ASSQDPLNRMNTEAF	TRBV4-1
AAKLNTGELF	TRBV7-6
ASSFVQGGTDTQY	TRBV27
ACPLGGLGRNTIY	TRBV30
ASNGEGSSYNEQF	TRBV9
ASRPKGGRDQPQH	TRBV2
ASRPPGLNNEQF	TRBV12-3/TRBV12-4
ASSPPSGTYGYT	TRBV18
SARGQSSYEQY	TRBV29-1
AITLGAYNEQF	TRBV6-6
ASRLGQIYEQY	TRBV7-9
ASEALHGSSEKLF	TRBV7-9